These T cell receptor beta chains were read from a single sample in a study of cytomegalovirus exposure and HLA in healthy donors. Data came from immunoSEQ multiplex PCR; TCRdb stores just in-frame clones and leaves some out. The profile shows around 140,000 clones, roughly 78% of them singletons. The sequenced sample consisted of PBMCs. The receptors shown here come from a female donor in good health and CMV-seronegative. Both conserved end residues are part of each CDR3. D genes are given only for firm matches. Only some rows state a clone size, as once, few, many or a class for expanded clones.

>.|TRBV7-8|TRBD2|TRBJ2-7
TGTGCCAGCAGCAGACGGCCCGGGACTAGCGGGACAGGGACCTACGAGCAGTACTTC
CASSRRPGTSGTGTYEQYF
>.|TRBV10-3|.|TRBJ2-5
TGTGCCATCAGTGAGGTACTCCAAGAGACCCAGTACTTC
CAISEVLQETQYF
>.|TRBV28|TRBD1|TRBJ1-5
TGTGCCAGCAGGCGCGACAGGGCTCAAGGCAATCAGCCCCAGCATTTT
CASRRDRAQGNQPQHF
>.|TRBV11-2|.|TRBJ2-7
TGTGCCAGCAGCCTCGCAACATTCTCCTACGAGCAGTACTTC
CASSLATFSYEQYF
>.|TRBV30|.|TRBJ1-5
TGTGCCCGGAGTGTACGAACAGGGAGAGGTTCGAGCAATCAGCCCCAGCATTTT
CARSVRTGRGSSNQPQHF
>.|TRBV5-1|.|TRBJ2-7
TGCGCCAGCAGCTTGGCCCCCAGCGGTACCTCCTACGAGCAGTACTTC
CASSLAPSGTSYEQYF
>.|TRBV2|TRBD1|TRBJ2-7
TGTGCCAGCAGCCAGGACAGGGTTAAGCCCTACGAGCAGTACTTC
CASSQDRVKPYEQYF
>.|TRBV2|TRBD1|TRBJ2-3
TGTGCCAGCAGGCGGGGACAGGGGCACACAGATACGCAGTATTTT
CASRRGQGHTDTQYF
>.|TRBV4-1|TRBD1|TRBJ2-7
TGCGCCAGCAGCTCCCGGGACAGGAGCTCCTACGAGCAGTACTTC
CASSSRDRSSYEQYF
>once|TRBV5-1|TRBD1|TRBJ2-7
TGCGCCAGCAGTCCAGGGGCGGGACAGGGTTTCTACGAGCAGTACTTC
CASSPGAGQGFYEQYF
>.|TRBV5-1|TRBD1|TRBJ2-1
TGCGCCAGCAGCCCGGGTGGTGGGACAGGGGGTTCGCAGTTCTTC
CASSPGGGTGGSQFF
>.|TRBV19|.|TRBJ2-1
TGTGCCAGTAGTATCACGGGACTCACCTACAATGAGCAGTTCTTC
CASSITGLTYNEQFF
>.|TRBV9|TRBD2|TRBJ2-3
TGTGCCAGCAGCGTCGGATTAGCGGGAGGCTTCACAGATACGCAGTATTTT
CASSVGLAGGFTDTQYF
>.|TRBV4-2|TRBD1|TRBJ1-4
TGTGCCAGCAGCCAAGATTTTGGGACAGGGAACGAAAAACTGTTTTTT
CASSQDFGTGNEKLFF
>.|TRBV28|.|TRBJ1-1
TGTGCCGTCACCCCCGGGGGGCGAACAAGGACTGAAGCTTTCTTT
CAVTPGGRTRTEAFF
>.|TRBV5-5|TRBD2|TRBJ2-7
TGTGCCAGCAGGAGGACTAGCGGTAACTACGAGCAGTACTTC
CASRRTSGNYEQYF
>.|TRBV7-9|.|TRBJ1-1
TGTTCCAGCAGCCCCCAGGGCACTGAAGCTTTCTTT
CSSSPQGTEAFF
>.|TRBV28|.|TRBJ1-2
TGTGCCAGCAGTTCCCTCCCCCGGGTAGACCGGGGATATGGCTACACCTTC
CASSSLPRVDRGYGYTF
>.|TRBV7-3|.|TRBJ1-2
TGTGCCAGCAGCCTACAGGGCGGCTATGGCTACACCTTC
CASSLQGGYGYTF
>once|TRBV28|TRBD1|TRBJ1-6
TGTGCCAGCAGTACCGGGACAGGGCATTCACCCCTCCACTTT
CASSTGTGHSPLHF
>few|TRBV7-9|TRBD1|TRBJ1-2
TGTTCCAGCAGCTTAAAGGGGGGACAGGTCGGGAACTATGGCTACACCTTC
CSSSLKGGQVGNYGYTF
>.|TRBV27|TRBD2|TRBJ2-3
TGTGCCAGCAGTCTACGGGGGGAGTGGGATACGCAGTATTTT
CASSLRGEWDTQYF
>.|TRBV5-4|.|TRBJ2-1
TGTGCCAGCAGCTCCCCCCTAGAGAATCAGTTCTTC
CASSSPLENQFF
>.|TRBV27|.|TRBJ1-5
TGTGCCAGCAGTCACCGGGTTGAGGGAGCTCCCCAGCATTTT
CASSHRVEGAPQHF
>.|TRBV5-8|TRBD1|TRBJ1-5
TGTGCCAGCGGGGACAGGTTAAATCAGCCCCAGCATTTT
CASGDRLNQPQHF
>.|TRBV5-6|TRBD1|TRBJ1-2
TGTGCCAGCAGCCTGGACAGGGGGAATTTAGTAGGCTACCCCTTC
CASSLDRGNLVGYPF
>few|TRBV4-1|TRBD1|TRBJ1-6
TGCGCCAGCAGCCAAAGGTCGGGACAGGGGTCGTCACCCCTCCACTTT
CASSQRSGQGSSPLHF
>.|TRBV9|.|TRBJ2-7
TGTGCCAGCAGCGCTAGCCTTCTCTCCTACGAGCAGTACTTC
CASSASLLSYEQYF
>.|TRBV9|.|TRBJ2-1
TGTGCCAGCAGCGTAGGTGATAGCTCCTACAATGAGCAGTTCTTC
CASSVGDSSYNEQFF
>few|TRBV4-1|.|TRBJ1-2
TGCGCCAGCAGCCAGATATATATGGGCCCCACGGGGGGCTACACCTTC
CASSQIYMGPTGGYTF
>.|TRBV28|.|TRBJ1-1
TGTGCCAGCAGTCCCCCCACTTTCACTGAAGCTTTCTTT
CASSPPTFTEAFF
>.|TRBV6-6|TRBD1|TRBJ1-1
TGTGCCAGCAGGCCACAGGGGCTGAGGGCTGAAGCTTTCTTT
CASRPQGLRAEAFF
>.|TRBV5-6|TRBD2|TRBJ2-1
TGTGCCAGCAGCTTGTACGATGCGGGAGATGAGCAGTTCTTC
CASSLYDAGDEQFF
>.|TRBV28|.|TRBJ2-7
TGTGCCAGCAGGACGGACTACCCCTACGAGCAGTACTTC
CASRTDYPYEQYF
>.|TRBV21-1|.|TRBJ1-5
TGTGCCAGATCCTCCGGGACAGGGTTTAGCAATCAGCCCCAGCATTTT
CARSSGTGFSNQPQHF
>.|TRBV7-9|.|TRBJ1-1
TGTGCCAGCAGCCCTTCTCCGGGGGGAAACACTGAAGCTTTCTTT
CASSPSPGGNTEAFF